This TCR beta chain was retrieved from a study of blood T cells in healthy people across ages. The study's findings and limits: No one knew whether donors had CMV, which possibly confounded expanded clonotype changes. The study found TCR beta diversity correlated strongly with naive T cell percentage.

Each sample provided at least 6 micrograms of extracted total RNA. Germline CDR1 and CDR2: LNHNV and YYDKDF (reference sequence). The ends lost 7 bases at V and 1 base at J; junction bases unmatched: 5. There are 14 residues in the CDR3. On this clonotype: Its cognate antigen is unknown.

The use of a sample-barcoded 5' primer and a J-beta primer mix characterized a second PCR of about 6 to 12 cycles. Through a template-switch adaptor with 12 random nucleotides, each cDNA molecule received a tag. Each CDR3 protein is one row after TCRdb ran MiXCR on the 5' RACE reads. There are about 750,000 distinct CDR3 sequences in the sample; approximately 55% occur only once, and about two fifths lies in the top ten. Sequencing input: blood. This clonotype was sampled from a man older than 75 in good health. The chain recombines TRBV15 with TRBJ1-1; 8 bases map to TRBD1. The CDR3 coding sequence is TGTGCCACCAAAGGGGACAGGAAGAACACTGAAGCTTTCTTT. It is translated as CATKGDRKNTEAFF.